This is a list of T cell receptor beta chains from one sample in a study of Ad26.COV2.S vaccination and SARS-CoV-2 variants. Assay: immunoSEQ multiplex PCR; the TCRdb copy retains only in-frame clones and omits some. This table holds 300,000 to 400,000 clones, 88% found once. The sequencing here drew on peripheral blood, taken in a trial of Ad26.COV2.S vaccine versus placebo. The receptors here all came from a person between 18 and 60 years old who received the Ad26.COV2.S COVID-19 vaccine or a placebo. Both conserved end residues are part of each CDR3. The D gene is left open where the match is weak. Some rows have no size entry. The others give once, few or many, or a class for an expanded clone.

size,D,J,V,DNA,CDR3
-,-,TRBJ1-5,TRBV30,TGTGCCTGGAGTGTTTCTGGGGGCAAGGGTCAGCATTTT,CAWSVSGGKGQHF
-,-,TRBJ1-1,TRBV5-4,TGTGCCAGCAGCTTGGCCGGACACACTGAAGCTTTCTTT,CASSLAGHTEAFF
-,-,TRBJ1-4,TRBV4-3,TGCGCCAGCCGCAAAAGTGAGGGGGTACCTAATGAAAAACTGTTTTTT,CASRKSEGVPNEKLFF
-,TRBD1,TRBJ1-6,TRBV4-1,TGCGCCAGCAGCCAAGAAATCCTGAGACAGGGCTTACCCCTCCACTTT,CASSQEILRQGLPLHF
once,-,TRBJ2-2,TRBV11-2,TGTGCCAGCAGCCAAGAGCTCCTATCCGGGGAGCTGTTTTTT,CASSQELLSGELFF
-,-,TRBJ2-7,TRBV28,TGTGCCAGCAGTTCGCGGCGGTACGAGCAGTACTTC,CASSSRRYEQYF
-,-,TRBJ1-4,TRBV30,TGTGCCTGGAATTCTAGGGGAGGTACTGAAAAACTGTTTTTT,CAWNSRGGTEKLFF
-,-,TRBJ1-1,TRBV30,TGTGCCTGGAGTGTAACTGCTAACACTGAAGCTTTCTTT,CAWSVTANTEAFF
-,-,TRBJ1-2,TRBV12-3/TRBV12-4,TGTGCCAGCAGGCGACAGCCCAACTATGGCTACACCTTC,CASRRQPNYGYTF
-,-,TRBJ2-3,TRBV19,TGTGCCAGTAGTATAGCGAAGGAAATAAGTCGGGCAGATACGCAGTATTTT,CASSIAKEISRADTQYF
-,TRBD1,TRBJ2-7,TRBV5-1,TGCGCCAGCAGCTTCGGACAGGGGAGACGCGAGCAGTACTTC,CASSFGQGRREQYF
-,-,TRBJ1-1,TRBV7-3,TGTGCCAGCAGCTCGTCACAGAACACTGAAGCTTTCTTT,CASSSSQNTEAFF
-,TRBD1,TRBJ2-1,TRBV6-2/TRBV6-3,TGTGCCAGCAGTGGAGTGGGACAGACCAGCTCCTACAATGAGCAGTTCTTC,CASSGVGQTSSYNEQFF
-,TRBD1,TRBJ2-7,TRBV5-1,TGCGCCAGCAGCCTCCAGGGGGAACACCACGAGCAGTACTTC,CASSLQGEHHEQYF
-,-,TRBJ2-7,TRBV11-2,TGTGCCAGCAGCCTACAGGTCGCGGGGGAGCAGTACTTC,CASSLQVAGEQYF
-,-,TRBJ1-4,TRBV27,TGTGCCAGCAGTTCCTTGGGGTCCGGGGGGAAACTGTTTTTT,CASSSLGSGGKLFF
-,-,TRBJ1-1,TRBV7-9,TGTGCCAGCAGCTTAGCGGGGCAGGACACTGAAGCTTTCTTT,CASSLAGQDTEAFF
-,TRBD2,TRBJ2-2,TRBV7-7,TGTGCCAGCAGCTTAAGGCTAGCGGGAGTTTCCGGGGAGCTGTTTTTT,CASSLRLAGVSGELFF
-,-,TRBJ1-1,TRBV19,TGTGCCAGTAAGTCGACAGGCATGAACACTGAAGCTTTCTTT,CASKSTGMNTEAFF
-,-,TRBJ2-1,TRBV12-3/TRBV12-4,TGTGCCAGCAGTCCCCTTTATGAGCAGTTCTTC,CASSPLYEQFF
-,-,TRBJ2-5,TRBV19,TGTGCCAGTAGTACTGTGGGAGTAGAGACCCAGTACTTC,CASSTVGVETQYF
once,-,TRBJ1-3,TRBV5-6,TGTGCCAGCAGCGGGACCCGTTCTGGAAACACCATATATTTT,CASSGTRSGNTIYF
-,TRBD1,TRBJ1-5,TRBV19,TGTGCCAGTAGTCGGGACAGGGGGCTCAATCAGCCCCAGCATTTT,CASSRDRGLNQPQHF
-,-,TRBJ1-2,TRBV27,TGTGCCAGCAGGCGCGCAGGGTTCCATGGCTACACCTTC,CASRRAGFHGYTF
-,-,TRBJ2-6,TRBV3-1/TRBV3-2,TGTGCCAGCAGCCAGCCAGGCCTGGAGAGGGGGGCCAACGTCCTGACTTTC,CASSQPGLERGANVLTF
-,TRBD2,TRBJ2-7,TRBV7-9,TGTGCCAGCGCCTCCTTCAGCGGGACGGCCTACGAGCAGTACTTC,CASASFSGTAYEQYF
once,-,TRBJ2-5,TRBV25-1,TGTGCCAGCAGTGAATGGGGATTCCAAGAGACCCAGTACTTC,CASSEWGFQETQYF
-,TRBD1,TRBJ2-7,TRBV14,TGTGCCAGCAGCCGCCGGGACAGAGGTTTTCGCGAGCAGTACTTC,CASSRRDRGFREQYF
-,-,TRBJ2-7,TRBV25-1,TGTGCCAGCAGGGGAGACTTAAGCTCCTACGAGCAGTACTTC,CASRGDLSSYEQYF
-,-,TRBJ2-2,TRBV5-5,TGTGCCAGCAGCTTGACAGTCTCGAGAAACACCGGGGAGCTGTTTTTT,CASSLTVSRNTGELFF
-,TRBD1,TRBJ1-2,TRBV4-2,TGTGCCAGCAGCCAGAGACAGATCAGGGGGGACTATGGCTACACCTTC,CASSQRQIRGDYGYTF
-,-,TRBJ2-1,TRBV28,TGTGCCAGCAGACTAACAGGGGGGGACTACAATGAGCAGTTCTTC,CASRLTGGDYNEQFF
-,-,TRBJ2-2,TRBV7-9,TGTGCCAGCAGCACCGGTCGCATCACCGGGGAGCTGTTTTTT,CASSTGRITGELFF